Sequencing of this TCR beta chain was carried out in a study of regulatory T cells in long-lasting Graves disease. Notes on the study in general: Small numbers of samples may have cut accuracy. The number of shared public clonotypes was higher in persistent patients (2,741) than new patients (966). Repertoires from persistent disease leaned toward TRBV28, TRBJ1-2 and TRBJ2-5.

Many counts were recorded for this clonotype. Antigen: not known. The CDR3 has 14 residues. Germline loops: CDR1 SGDLS, CDR2 YYNGEE. V was cut by 2 bases and J by 2 bases, with 10 bases left in between. Time point denoted: newly diagnosed GD, antithyroid drugs for less than 3 months. From PBMCs, RNA was extracted and then used to make the TCR library. Arm-PCR of CDR3 regions with iRepertoire HTBI primers generated TCR beta libraries. TCRdb reprocessed the multiplex PCR reads with MiXCR, giving one entry per CDR3 protein. This table holds around 320,000 distinct CDR3 sequences, around 17% found once. This sample was also put to use in a study of T cells in Graves' hyperthyroidism and ophthalmopathy. From that study: Hyperthyroidism had been newly diagnosed in patients aged 18 to 65, and its duration was under 2 months.

The chain carries TRBV9 and TRBJ1-2; D remains ambiguous. Sample: peripheral blood mononuclear cells (PBMCs), taken at new diagnosis, from a patient treated with antithyroid drugs. The TCR comes from a man aged 40-49 years with Graves disease. The CDR3 region is CASSVVSGNYGYTF. The DNA of the CDR3 is TGTGCCAGCAGCGTTGTATCGGGAAACTATGGCTACACCTTC.